This entry is about one TCR beta chain. Relative to the germline gene, one junction end is altered; a read error may explain this. The data were taken from a study of blood T cells in healthy people across ages. A second PCR, run for about 7 to 11 cycles, used a sample-barcoded 5' primer plus a J-beta primer mix. TCRdb re-analysed the 5' RACE reads in MiXCR, keeping a single row per CDR3 protein. The sample has roughly 700,000 distinct CDR3 sequences; roughly 30% are singletons. The TCR comes from an elderly woman in good health. The sequenced material came from blood.

The CDR3 region has the DNA TGCGCCGGCAGCTTGGGCGGGGGGGCAAGAAATGAGCAGTACTTC. Translation gives CAGSLGGGARNEQYF. The chain carries TRBV5-1 and TRBJ2-5; 9 positions match TRBD2. The length of the CDR3 is 15 residues. CDR1 and CDR2 from the germline V gene are SGHRS and YFSETQ.